These T cell receptor beta chains were read from a single sample in a study of shared clonotypes between healthy human individuals. This table comes from immunoSEQ multiplex PCR, and its TCRdb copy is limited to in-frame clones, with some not included. The sample shows hundreds of thousands of clones, around three quarters of them seen only once. Specimen: PBMCs. All receptors come from a middle-aged woman in good health. Some clones in this sample may be carry-over from other donors' samples. Each CDR3 is given with its conserved first and last residue. The D gene is left open where the match is weak. Where a row states a size, it is once, few, many or the class of an expanded clone; other rows omit it.

clone size: once
J gene: TRBJ1-2
D gene: -
V gene: TRBV28
CDR3 DNA: TGTGCCAGCAGACCAGGGACACCTTATGGCTACACCTTC
CDR3 protein: CASRPGTPYGYTF

clone size: -
J gene: TRBJ2-7
D gene: TRBD2
V gene: TRBV7-6
CDR3 DNA: TGTGCCAGCAGCTCCGGGACTAGCGGAGTTCCCTACGAGCAGTACTTC
CDR3 protein: CASSSGTSGVPYEQYF

clone size: -
J gene: TRBJ2-1
D gene: -
V gene: TRBV30
CDR3 DNA: TGTGCCTGGAGTATCCAGGGCGATGAGCAGTTCTTC
CDR3 protein: CAWSIQGDEQFF

clone size: -
J gene: TRBJ1-1
D gene: TRBD1
V gene: TRBV28
CDR3 DNA: TGTGCCAGCAGCCCAGGGGGCGCAAGCCCTGAAGCTTTCTTT
CDR3 protein: CASSPGGASPEAFF

clone size: few
J gene: TRBJ2-4
D gene: -
V gene: TRBV29-1
CDR3 DNA: TGCAGCGTCAAAACGGGAAACATTCAGTACTTC
CDR3 protein: CSVKTGNIQYF

clone size: -
J gene: TRBJ2-7
D gene: -
V gene: TRBV6-6
CDR3 DNA: TGTGCCAGCAGTTACCCGGGGACCTACGAGCAGTACTTC
CDR3 protein: CASSYPGTYEQYF

clone size: -
J gene: TRBJ2-5
D gene: TRBD1
V gene: TRBV6-5
CDR3 DNA: TGTGCCAGCAGTTACTCGATGGGCAGGGGGCGGGAGACCCAGTACTTC
CDR3 protein: CASSYSMGRGRETQYF

clone size: -
J gene: TRBJ2-1
D gene: TRBD2
V gene: TRBV27
CDR3 DNA: TGTGCCAGCAGTTCATGGACTAGCGGGAACCTCTACAATGAGCAGTTCTTC
CDR3 protein: CASSSWTSGNLYNEQFF

clone size: -
J gene: TRBJ1-3
D gene: -
V gene: TRBV28
CDR3 DNA: TGTGCCAGCAGTTGGGGGTCTGGAAACACCATATATTTT
CDR3 protein: CASSWGSGNTIYF

clone size: few
J gene: TRBJ2-2
D gene: -
V gene: TRBV27
CDR3 DNA: TGTGCCAGCAGTTTTACCTACAGGCCGACAGCCGGGGAGCTGTTTTTT
CDR3 protein: CASSFTYRPTAGELFF

clone size: -
J gene: TRBJ2-2
D gene: TRBD1
V gene: TRBV27
CDR3 DNA: TGTGCCAGCAGTTTGCCCGGACAGGGAGGCGGGGAGCTGTTTTTT
CDR3 protein: CASSLPGQGGGELFF

clone size: -
J gene: TRBJ2-5
D gene: TRBD1
V gene: TRBV5-4
CDR3 DNA: TGTGCCAGCAGCTTGGGACAGGGTGGTGAGACCCAGTACTTC
CDR3 protein: CASSLGQGGETQYF

clone size: few
J gene: TRBJ2-7
D gene: TRBD2
V gene: TRBV2
CDR3 DNA: TGTGCCAGCAAACCGGGACTAGAGGGCGAGCAGTACTTC
CDR3 protein: CASKPGLEGEQYF

clone size: -
J gene: TRBJ2-3
D gene: -
V gene: TRBV11-3
CDR3 DNA: TGTGCCAGCAGCTGGGACTCCGATACGCAGTATTTT
CDR3 protein: CASSWDSDTQYF

clone size: -
J gene: TRBJ2-3
D gene: -
V gene: TRBV6-1
CDR3 DNA: TGTGCCAGCAGTGAAGCGGGTAGCACAGATACGCAGTATTTT
CDR3 protein: CASSEAGSTDTQYF

clone size: -
J gene: TRBJ2-2
D gene: -
V gene: TRBV7-3
CDR3 DNA: TGTGCCAGCAGCTTACGGGCGAAGGGCGGGGAGCTGTTTTTT
CDR3 protein: CASSLRAKGGELFF

clone size: few
J gene: TRBJ2-1
D gene: -
V gene: TRBV6-5
CDR3 DNA: TGTGCCAGCAGTCGACAGGGAGGGTTCTACAATGAGCAGTTCTTC
CDR3 protein: CASSRQGGFYNEQFF

clone size: -
J gene: TRBJ2-6
D gene: TRBD1
V gene: TRBV5-4
CDR3 DNA: TGTGCCAGCAGCCTACAGGGGGCTGGGGCCAACGTCCTGACTTTC
CDR3 protein: CASSLQGAGANVLTF

clone size: -
J gene: TRBJ2-5
D gene: -
V gene: TRBV7-9
CDR3 DNA: TGTGCCAGCAGCTCGCAAGCCCAAGAGACCCAGTACTTC
CDR3 protein: CASSSQAQETQYF

clone size: -
J gene: TRBJ2-7
D gene: TRBD1
V gene: TRBV6-5
CDR3 DNA: TGTGCCAGCAGCTCTCCTCACAGGGGTACCTACGAGCAGTACTTC
CDR3 protein: CASSSPHRGTYEQYF

clone size: many
J gene: TRBJ2-5
D gene: -
V gene: TRBV11-2
CDR3 DNA: TGTGCCAGCAGCTTATGGCGGACAGAGACCCAGTACTTC
CDR3 protein: CASSLWRTETQYF

clone size: -
J gene: TRBJ2-7
D gene: TRBD1
V gene: TRBV7-3
CDR3 DNA: TGTGCCAGCAGCTCGAGGACAGGCGGCGAGCAGTACTTC
CDR3 protein: CASSSRTGGEQYF

clone size: -
J gene: TRBJ2-7
D gene: -
V gene: TRBV6-6
CDR3 DNA: TGTGCCAGCAGAGGACACCATTCCTACGAGCAGTACTTC
CDR3 protein: CASRGHHSYEQYF

clone size: -
J gene: TRBJ1-4
D gene: -
V gene: TRBV27
CDR3 DNA: TGTGCCAGCAGTTTATCAGGGTTAAATAATGAAAAACTGTTTTTT
CDR3 protein: CASSLSGLNNEKLFF

clone size: -
J gene: TRBJ1-1
D gene: -
V gene: TRBV7-9
CDR3 DNA: TGTGCCAGCGGACGTGAAGCTTTCTTT
CDR3 protein: CASGREAFF

clone size: few
J gene: TRBJ1-5
D gene: -
V gene: TRBV18
CDR3 DNA: TGTGCCAGCTCACCAGAGGGGCCTAGCAATCAGCCCCAGCATTTT
CDR3 protein: CASSPEGPSNQPQHF

clone size: -
J gene: TRBJ1-5
D gene: -
V gene: TRBV19
CDR3 DNA: TGTGCCAGTAGTATAGCCACAGCGGCTTTTCCCCAGCATTTT
CDR3 protein: CASSIATAAFPQHF

clone size: many
J gene: TRBJ1-1
D gene: -
V gene: TRBV10-1
CDR3 DNA: TGCGCCAGCAGCGTGGGTCTGAACACTGAAGCTTTCTTT
CDR3 protein: CASSVGLNTEAFF

clone size: few
J gene: TRBJ1-2
D gene: TRBD1
V gene: TRBV7-3
CDR3 DNA: TGTGCCAGCAGCCCAAACAGGGGGCTTGGCTACACCTTC
CDR3 protein: CASSPNRGLGYTF

clone size: -
J gene: TRBJ2-3
D gene: -
V gene: TRBV27
CDR3 DNA: TGTGCCAGCAGTTATATGAGCACAGATACGCAGTATTTT
CDR3 protein: CASSYMSTDTQYF

clone size: -
J gene: TRBJ2-5
D gene: -
V gene: TRBV11-2
CDR3 DNA: TGTGCCAGCAGCTCTAAAGGCCTGAGGGGGGTAAAAGAGACCCAGTACTTC
CDR3 protein: CASSSKGLRGVKETQYF

clone size: -
J gene: TRBJ2-3
D gene: -
V gene: TRBV27
CDR3 DNA: TGTGCCAGCAGTCCCACTCAGTGGTACCAAAGCACAGATACGCAGTATTTT
CDR3 protein: CASSPTQWYQSTDTQYF

clone size: -
J gene: TRBJ2-6
D gene: -
V gene: TRBV5-4
CDR3 DNA: TGTGCCAGCAGCTTGGGAAACTCTGGGGCCAACGTCCTGACTTTC
CDR3 protein: CASSLGNSGANVLTF

clone size: many
J gene: TRBJ1-4
D gene: -
V gene: TRBV7-9
CDR3 DNA: TGTGCCACAAACGAGGGCTTTAATGAAAAACTGTTTTTT
CDR3 protein: CATNEGFNEKLFF

clone size: -
J gene: TRBJ2-7
D gene: TRBD1
V gene: TRBV29-1
CDR3 DNA: TGCAGCGTTTTTACAGGGGGACACGAGCAGTACTTC
CDR3 protein: CSVFTGGHEQYF

clone size: -
J gene: TRBJ1-5
D gene: TRBD1
V gene: TRBV19
CDR3 DNA: TGTGCCAGTAGTTACACAGGGGAGGTCCATCAGCCCCAGCATTTT
CDR3 protein: CASSYTGEVHQPQHF

clone size: once
J gene: TRBJ1-3
D gene: TRBD1
V gene: TRBV25-1
CDR3 DNA: TGTGCCAGCAGTGACGAGACAGGGGGAGGTTTTGGAAACACCATATATTTT
CDR3 protein: CASSDETGGGFGNTIYF

clone size: -
J gene: TRBJ2-5
D gene: TRBD2
V gene: TRBV5-1
CDR3 DNA: TGCGCCAGCAGCGACGGGACTAGCCCCCCTCCGGACCAAGAGACCCAGTACTTC
CDR3 protein: CASSDGTSPPPDQETQYF

clone size: few
J gene: TRBJ2-3
D gene: TRBD2
V gene: TRBV5-1
CDR3 DNA: TGCGCCAGCAGCTTTGCGGGAGAGCGCACAGATACGCAGTATTTT
CDR3 protein: CASSFAGERTDTQYF

clone size: -
J gene: TRBJ2-5
D gene: -
V gene: TRBV28
CDR3 DNA: TGTGCCAGCAGTAACGACGCGAGGGAGACCCAGTACTTC
CDR3 protein: CASSNDARETQYF

clone size: -
J gene: TRBJ1-2
D gene: -
V gene: TRBV6-5
CDR3 DNA: TGTGCCAGCAGCCCACATAAAGTCTATGGCTACACCTTC
CDR3 protein: CASSPHKVYGYTF

clone size: once
J gene: TRBJ2-1
D gene: -
V gene: TRBV2
CDR3 DNA: TGTGCCAGAGGGACTGACAGCTACAATGAGCAGTTCTTC
CDR3 protein: CARGTDSYNEQFF

clone size: -
J gene: TRBJ1-2
D gene: TRBD1
V gene: TRBV28
CDR3 DNA: TGTGCCAGCAGACCCGGGACAGGTCTAAACTATGGCTACACCTTC
CDR3 protein: CASRPGTGLNYGYTF

clone size: once
J gene: TRBJ2-1
D gene: TRBD2
V gene: TRBV30
CDR3 DNA: TGTGCCTGGAGTGCACACACTAGCGGGAGGGTAAATGAGCAGTTCTTC
CDR3 protein: CAWSAHTSGRVNEQFF

clone size: few
J gene: TRBJ1-4
D gene: -
V gene: TRBV5-5
CDR3 DNA: TGTGCCAGCAGCCGCGTAGCCCGGAATAATGAAAAACTGTTTTTT
CDR3 protein: CASSRVARNNEKLFF

clone size: -
J gene: TRBJ1-1
D gene: -
V gene: TRBV28
CDR3 DNA: TGTGCCAGCAGTTCACCGCACGGGGGGTATAAAGCTTTCTTT
CDR3 protein: CASSSPHGGYKAFF